Reported below is one T cell receptor beta chain. Libraries were prepared by immunoSEQ multiplex PCR; TCRdb keeps only in-frame clonotypes and omits some of them. The repertoire holds under 200,000 clones, with around 92% as singletons. These data belong to a study of control samples from healthy donors and cancer patients. The germline V gene has CDR1 SGHAT and CDR2 FQNNGV. The CDR3 spans 13 residues. V was pared by 0 bases and J by 3 bases, with 5 bases between. The sequenced sample was blood. The chain carries TRBV11-2 and TRBJ1-2; D not resolved. The TCR was taken from a woman in her thirties in good health. In DNA form, the CDR3 reads TGTGCCAGCAGCTTAGATCCGTACTATGGCTACACCTTC. Protein: CASSLDPYYGYTF.